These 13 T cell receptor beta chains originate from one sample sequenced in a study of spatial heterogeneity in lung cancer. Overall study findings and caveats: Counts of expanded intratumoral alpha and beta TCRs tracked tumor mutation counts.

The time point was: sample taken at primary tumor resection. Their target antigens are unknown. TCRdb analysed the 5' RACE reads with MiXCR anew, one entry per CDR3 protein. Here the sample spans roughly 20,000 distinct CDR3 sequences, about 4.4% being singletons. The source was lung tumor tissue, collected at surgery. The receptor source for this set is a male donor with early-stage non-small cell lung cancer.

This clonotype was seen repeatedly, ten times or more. CDR3 nucleotides: TGTGCCAGCAGCTTAGGGGGGAACAGGGCCCGCGAGCAGTACTTC. This encodes CASSLGGNRAREQYF. This sequence joins TRBV11-2 and TRBJ2-7; D possibly corresponds to TRBD1 (6 bases). The V end was cut by 1 base, the J end by 6 bases, with 16 bases between. This CDR3 contains 15 residues. The germline gives CDR1 SGHAT, CDR2 FQNNGV.

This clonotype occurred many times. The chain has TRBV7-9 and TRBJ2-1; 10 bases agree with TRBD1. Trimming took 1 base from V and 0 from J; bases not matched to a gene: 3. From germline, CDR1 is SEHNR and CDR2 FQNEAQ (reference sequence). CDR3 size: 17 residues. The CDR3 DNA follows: TGTGCCAGCAGCTTAGGGACAGGGGGGTTCTCCTACAATGAGCAGTTCTTC. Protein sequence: CASSLGTGGFSYNEQFF.

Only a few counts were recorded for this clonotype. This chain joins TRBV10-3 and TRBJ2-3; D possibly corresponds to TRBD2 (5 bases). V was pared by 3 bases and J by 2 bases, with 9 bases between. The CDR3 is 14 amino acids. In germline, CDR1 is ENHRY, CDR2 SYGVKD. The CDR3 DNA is TGTGCCATCAGTGAATGGGAGATCACAGATACGCAGTATTTT. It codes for CAISEWEITDTQYF.

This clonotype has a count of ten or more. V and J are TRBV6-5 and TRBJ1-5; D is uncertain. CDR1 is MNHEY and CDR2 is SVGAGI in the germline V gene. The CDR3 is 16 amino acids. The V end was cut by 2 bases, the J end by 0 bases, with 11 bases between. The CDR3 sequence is CASSYGPRDSNQPQHF. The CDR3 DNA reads TGTGCCAGCAGTTACGGGCCCCGGGATAGCAATCAGCCCCAGCATTTT.

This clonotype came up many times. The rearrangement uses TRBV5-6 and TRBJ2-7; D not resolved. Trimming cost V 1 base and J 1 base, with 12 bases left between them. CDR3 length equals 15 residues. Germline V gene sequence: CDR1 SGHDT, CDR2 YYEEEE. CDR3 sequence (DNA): TGTGCCAGCAGCTTGCCTGGCCCCCAGTCCTACGAGCAGTACTTC. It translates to CASSLPGPQSYEQYF.

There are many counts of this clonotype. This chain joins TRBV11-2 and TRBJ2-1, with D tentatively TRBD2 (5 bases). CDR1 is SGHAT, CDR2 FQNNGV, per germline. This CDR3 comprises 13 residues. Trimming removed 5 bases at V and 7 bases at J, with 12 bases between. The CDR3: CASSTGPGNEQFF. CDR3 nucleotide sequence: TGTGCCAGCAGCACGGGCCCGGGGAATGAGCAGTTCTTC. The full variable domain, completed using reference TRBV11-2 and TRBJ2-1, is EAGVAQSPRYKIIEKRQSVAFWCNPISGHATLYWYQQILGQGPKLLIQFQNNGVVDDSQLPKDRFSAERLKGVDSTLKIQPAKLEDSAVYLCASSTGPGNEQFFGPGTRLTVL.

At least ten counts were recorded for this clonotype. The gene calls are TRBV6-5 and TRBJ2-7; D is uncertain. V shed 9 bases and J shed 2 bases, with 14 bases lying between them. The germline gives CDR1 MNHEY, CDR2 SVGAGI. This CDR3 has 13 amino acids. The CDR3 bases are TGTGCCAGTAATAATGCTTTAACCTACGAGCAGTACTTC. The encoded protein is CASNNALTYEQYF.

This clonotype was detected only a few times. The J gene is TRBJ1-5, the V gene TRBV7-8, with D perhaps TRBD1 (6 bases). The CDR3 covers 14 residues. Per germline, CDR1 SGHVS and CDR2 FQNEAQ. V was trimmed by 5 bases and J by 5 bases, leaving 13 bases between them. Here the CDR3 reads CASSPMTGDQPQHF. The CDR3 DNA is TGTGCCAGCAGCCCGATGACAGGTGATCAGCCCCAGCATTTT. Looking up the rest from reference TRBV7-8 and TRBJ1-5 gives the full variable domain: GAGVSQSPRYKVAKRGQDVALRCDPISGHVSLFWYQQALGQGPEFLTYFQNEAQLDKSGLPSDRFFAERPEGSVSTLKIQRTQQEDSAVYLCASSPMTGDQPQHFGDGTRLSIL.

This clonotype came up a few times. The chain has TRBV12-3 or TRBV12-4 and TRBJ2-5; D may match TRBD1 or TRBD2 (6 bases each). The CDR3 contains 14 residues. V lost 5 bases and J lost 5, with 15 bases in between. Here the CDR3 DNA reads TGTGCCAGCAGTATTAGACAAGGGGGGGAGACCCAGTACTTC. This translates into CASSIRQGGETQYF.

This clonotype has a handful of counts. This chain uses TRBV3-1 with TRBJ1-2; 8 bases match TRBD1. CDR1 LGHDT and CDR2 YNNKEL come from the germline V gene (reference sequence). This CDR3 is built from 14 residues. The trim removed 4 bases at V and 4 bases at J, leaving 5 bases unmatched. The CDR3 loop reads CASSRQGIVYGYTF. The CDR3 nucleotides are TGTGCCAGCAGCCGACAGGGGATCGTCTATGGCTACACCTTC.

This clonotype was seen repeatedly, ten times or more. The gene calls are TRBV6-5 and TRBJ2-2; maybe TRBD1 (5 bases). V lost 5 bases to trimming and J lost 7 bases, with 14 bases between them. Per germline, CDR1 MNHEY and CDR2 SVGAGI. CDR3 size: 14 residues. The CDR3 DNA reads TGTGCCAGCAGTCACAACGCAGGGATCGGGGAGCTGTTTTTT. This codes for CASSHNAGIGELFF.

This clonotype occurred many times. CDR3 DNA: TGTGCCAGCAGCTTAGAGGTCGGTAGCTCCTACGAGCAGTACTTC. Translating it yields CASSLEVGSSYEQYF. The J gene is TRBJ2-7, the V gene TRBV7-9, with D hard to call. The CDR3 runs 15 residues. Trimming pared 1 base from V and 0 bases from J, leaving 10 bases between. CDR1 is SEHNR, CDR2 FQNEAQ, per germline (reference sequence).

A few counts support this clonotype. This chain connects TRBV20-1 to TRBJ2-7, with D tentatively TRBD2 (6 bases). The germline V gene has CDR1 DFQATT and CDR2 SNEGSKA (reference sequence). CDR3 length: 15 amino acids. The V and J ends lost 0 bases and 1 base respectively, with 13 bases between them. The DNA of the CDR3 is TGCAGTGCTAGAGATGGAGGGTCAGGGTCCTACGAGCAGTACTTC. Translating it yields CSARDGGSGSYEQYF.